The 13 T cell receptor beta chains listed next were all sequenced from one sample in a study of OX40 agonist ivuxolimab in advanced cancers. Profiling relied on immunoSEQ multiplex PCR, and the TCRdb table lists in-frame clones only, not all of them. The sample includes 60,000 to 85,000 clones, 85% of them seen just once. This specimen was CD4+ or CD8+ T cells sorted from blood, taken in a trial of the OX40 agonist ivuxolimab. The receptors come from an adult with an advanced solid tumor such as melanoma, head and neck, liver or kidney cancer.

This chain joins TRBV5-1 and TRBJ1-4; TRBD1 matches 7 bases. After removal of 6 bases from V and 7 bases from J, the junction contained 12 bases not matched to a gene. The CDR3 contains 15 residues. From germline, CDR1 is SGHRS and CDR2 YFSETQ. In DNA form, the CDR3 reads TGCGCCAGCAAAGAGGGGGGAGCAGGGGGTGAAAAACTGTTTTTT. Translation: CASKEGGAGGEKLFF.

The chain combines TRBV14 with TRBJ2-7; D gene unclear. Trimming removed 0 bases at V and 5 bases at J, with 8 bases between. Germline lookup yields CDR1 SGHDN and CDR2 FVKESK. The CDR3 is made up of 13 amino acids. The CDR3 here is CASSQERSHEQYF. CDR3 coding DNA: TGTGCCAGCAGCCAAGAAAGGAGCCACGAGCAGTACTTC.

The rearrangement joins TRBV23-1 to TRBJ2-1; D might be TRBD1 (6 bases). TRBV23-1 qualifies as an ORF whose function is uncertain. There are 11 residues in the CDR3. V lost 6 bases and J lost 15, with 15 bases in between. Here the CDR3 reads CASRQGQYLFF. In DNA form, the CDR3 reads TGCGCCAGCAGACAAGGACAGTACCTGTTCTTC.

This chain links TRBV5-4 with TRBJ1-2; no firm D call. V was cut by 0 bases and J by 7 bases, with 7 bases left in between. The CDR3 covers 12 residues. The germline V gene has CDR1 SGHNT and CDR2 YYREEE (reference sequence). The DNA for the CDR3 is TGTGCCAGCAGCTTGGAAGGGTTTGGCTACACCTTC. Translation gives CASSLEGFGYTF.

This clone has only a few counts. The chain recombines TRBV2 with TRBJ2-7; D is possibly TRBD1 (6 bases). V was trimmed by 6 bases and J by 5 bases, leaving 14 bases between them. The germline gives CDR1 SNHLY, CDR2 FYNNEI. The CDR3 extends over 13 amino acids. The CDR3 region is CASSRQASNEQYF. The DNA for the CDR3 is TGTGCCAGCAGCAGACAGGCAAGCAACGAGCAGTACTTC.

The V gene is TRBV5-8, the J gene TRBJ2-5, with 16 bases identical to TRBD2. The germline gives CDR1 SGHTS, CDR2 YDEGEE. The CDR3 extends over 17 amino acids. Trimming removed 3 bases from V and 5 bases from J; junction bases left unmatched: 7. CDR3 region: CASSWGLAGGPSETQYF. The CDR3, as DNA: TGTGCCAGCAGCTGGGGACTAGCGGGGGGGCCGAGTGAGACCCAGTACTTC.

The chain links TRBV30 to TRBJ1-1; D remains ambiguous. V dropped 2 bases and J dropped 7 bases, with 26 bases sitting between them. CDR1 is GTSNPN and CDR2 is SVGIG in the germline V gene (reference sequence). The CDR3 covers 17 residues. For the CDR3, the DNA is TGTGCCTGGAGTCTCTATGTACGATACGGGGAAGTCCATGAAGCTTTCTTT. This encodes CAWSLYVRYGEVHEAFF.

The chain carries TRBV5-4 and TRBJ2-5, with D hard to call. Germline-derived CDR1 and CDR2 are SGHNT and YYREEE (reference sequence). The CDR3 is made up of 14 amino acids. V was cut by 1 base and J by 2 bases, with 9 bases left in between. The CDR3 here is CASSLWAAQETQYF. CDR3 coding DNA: TGTGCCAGCAGCTTGTGGGCAGCGCAAGAGACCCAGTACTTC.

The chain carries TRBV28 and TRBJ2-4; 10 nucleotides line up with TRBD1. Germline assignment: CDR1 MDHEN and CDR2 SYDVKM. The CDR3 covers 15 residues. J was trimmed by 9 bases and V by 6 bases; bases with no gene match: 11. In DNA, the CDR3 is TGTGCCAGCAGCCTCACAGGGACAGGGGACGCCATTCAGTACTTC. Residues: CASSLTGTGDAIQYF.

CDR3 residues: CASSLGGGSNFNEQFF. The CDR3 region has the DNA TGTGCCAGCAGCTTAGGAGGGGGCTCCAACTTCAATGAGCAGTTCTTC. This chain links TRBV7-3 with TRBJ2-1, with a tentative D call TRBD1 (7 bases). CDR1 and CDR2 from the germline V gene are SGHTA and FQGTGA. CDR3 length: 16 residues. Trimming pared 2 bases from V and 6 bases from J, leaving 17 bases between.

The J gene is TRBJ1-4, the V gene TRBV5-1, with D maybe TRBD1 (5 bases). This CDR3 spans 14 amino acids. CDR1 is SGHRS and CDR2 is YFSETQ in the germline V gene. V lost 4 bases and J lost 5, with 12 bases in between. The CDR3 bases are TGCGCCAGCAGCGAGAACTCAGGGAATGAAAAACTGTTTTTT. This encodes CASSENSGNEKLFF.

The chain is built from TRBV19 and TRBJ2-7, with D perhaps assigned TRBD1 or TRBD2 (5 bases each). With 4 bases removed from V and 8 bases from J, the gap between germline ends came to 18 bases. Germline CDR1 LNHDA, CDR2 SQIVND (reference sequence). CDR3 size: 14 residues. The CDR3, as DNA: TGTGCCAGTAGTACCCAAGCTACAGGCGGGCAGCAGTACTTC. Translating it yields CASSTQATGGQQYF.

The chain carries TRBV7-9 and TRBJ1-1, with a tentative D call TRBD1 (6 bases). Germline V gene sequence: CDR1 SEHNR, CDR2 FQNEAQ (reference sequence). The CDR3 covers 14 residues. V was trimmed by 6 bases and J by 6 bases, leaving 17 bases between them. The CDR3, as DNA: TGTGCCAGCAGTCCCGGACAGCCAGTATCTGAAGCTTTCTTT. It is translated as CASSPGQPVSEAFF.